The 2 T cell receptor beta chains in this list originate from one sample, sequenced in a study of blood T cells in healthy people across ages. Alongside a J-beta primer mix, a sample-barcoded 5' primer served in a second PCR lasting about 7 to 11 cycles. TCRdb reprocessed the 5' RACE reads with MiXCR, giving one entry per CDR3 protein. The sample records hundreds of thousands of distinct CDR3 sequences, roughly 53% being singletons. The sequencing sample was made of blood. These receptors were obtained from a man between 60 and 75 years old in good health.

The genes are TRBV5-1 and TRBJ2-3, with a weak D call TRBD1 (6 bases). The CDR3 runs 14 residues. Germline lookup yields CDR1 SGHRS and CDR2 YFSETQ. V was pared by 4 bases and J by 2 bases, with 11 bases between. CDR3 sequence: CASSRTDPTDTQYF. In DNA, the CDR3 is TGCGCCAGCAGCCGGACAGACCCCACAGATACGCAGTATTTT.

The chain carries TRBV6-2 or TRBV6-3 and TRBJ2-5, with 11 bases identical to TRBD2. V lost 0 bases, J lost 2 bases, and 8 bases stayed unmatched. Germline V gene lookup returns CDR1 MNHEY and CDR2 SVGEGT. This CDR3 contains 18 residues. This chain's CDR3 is CASSYSTRLAGIQETQYF. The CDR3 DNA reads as TGTGCCAGCAGTTACTCGACTCGACTAGCGGGGATTCAAGAGACCCAGTACTTC.